A selection of T cell receptor beta chains follows, all from one sample in a study of shared clonotypes between healthy human individuals. TCRdb's table, derived via immunoSEQ multiplex PCR, lists solely in-frame clones and lacks some. This sample has about half a million clones, with 79% found just once. The specimen sequenced was PBMCs. These receptor sequences come from a woman in her 40s in good health. Some clones in this sample may be carry-over from other donors' samples. CDR3s include the opening cysteine and the closing phenylalanine or tryptophan. A D gene is named only where the DNA matches it firmly. Size values are once, few and many counts, or a class for expanded clones, and some rows have none.

j_call clone_size d_call v_call cdr3_nt cdr3_aa
TRBJ1-2 NA TRBD1 TRBV5-1 TGCGCCAGCAGCCCAGGACAGGCTTTATATGGCTACACCTTC CASSPGQALYGYTF
TRBJ2-4 NA NA TRBV6-1 TGTGCCAGCAGTGTGAGAGCCACCCAAGACGGGGCCAAAAACATTCAGTACTTC CASSVRATQDGAKNIQYF
TRBJ1-5 few NA TRBV9 TGTGCCAGCAGCCCAACAGGGAATAGCAATCAGCCCCAGCATTTT CASSPTGNSNQPQHF
TRBJ2-7 NA NA TRBV4-1 TGCGCCAGCAGCCAAGCTGGGACACAATCCAACTACGAGCAGTACTTC CASSQAGTQSNYEQYF
TRBJ1-1 NA TRBD1 TRBV7-8 TGTGCCAGCAGCTTAGATTACAGGGGGCGGAGGAACACTGAAGCTTTCTTT CASSLDYRGRRNTEAFF
TRBJ2-7 once TRBD1 TRBV28 TGTGCCAGCAGGCCCGGGACAGAGGCCGAGCAGTACTTC CASRPGTEAEQYF
TRBJ2-2 NA NA TRBV11-2 TGTGCCAGCAGCCTAAGGGACCTGAACACCGGGGAGCTGTTTTTT CASSLRDLNTGELFF
TRBJ2-5 NA TRBD2 TRBV5-6 TGTGCCAGCAGCCCCCGTGGTGGGAGGGCCGGGAAGACCCAGTACTTC CASSPRGGRAGKTQYF
TRBJ2-1 NA TRBD2 TRBV7-9 TGTGCCAGCAGCCCAAGACTAGCGGGAGGGGGGCACAATGAGCAGTTCTTC CASSPRLAGGGHNEQFF
TRBJ2-1 NA NA TRBV7-9 TGTGCCAGCAGCTTAAGGAGAACAGACAATGAGCAGTTCTTC CASSLRRTDNEQFF
TRBJ1-1 NA NA TRBV7-9 TGTGCCAGCAGCTGGTCGGGACAGAACACTGAAGCTTTCTTT CASSWSGQNTEAFF
TRBJ2-7 NA TRBD2 TRBV7-2 TGTGCCAGCAGCCCTCCCGAGACTAGCTCGATCAACGAGCAGTACTTC CASSPPETSSINEQYF
TRBJ2-2 NA TRBD2 TRBV7-2 TGTGCCAGCAGCCTTCGACTAGCGGCGAACACCGGGGAGCTGTTTTTT CASSLRLAANTGELFF
TRBJ2-2 NA NA TRBV30 TGTGCCTGGAGTGGGCACAGACCCACCGGGGAGCTGTTTTTT CAWSGHRPTGELFF
TRBJ1-2 NA TRBD1 TRBV6-5 TGTGCCAGCAGTTCGACCATAGGGACAGGAGGTTTGCTCTTC CASSSTIGTGGLLF
TRBJ2-2 NA NA TRBV5-1 TGCGCCAGCAGCTTTCCCCCCGGGGGGGACAGCACCGGGGAGCTGTTTTTT CASSFPPGGDSTGELFF
TRBJ2-2 NA TRBD2 TRBV14 TGTGCCAGCAGCGGACTAGCGGGCAGCACCGGGGAGCTGTTTTTT CASSGLAGSTGELFF
TRBJ2-3 NA TRBD1 TRBV7-7 TGTGCCAACCTACACAGGGGTTCAGATACGCAGTATTTT CANLHRGSDTQYF
TRBJ2-1 once NA TRBV5-1 TGCGCCAGCAGCTTGGCCGGAGGCAATGAGCAGTTCTTC CASSLAGGNEQFF
TRBJ1-5 NA NA TRBV15 TGTGCCACCAGCAGAGATACCCTCGCCCAGCATTTT CATSRDTLAQHF